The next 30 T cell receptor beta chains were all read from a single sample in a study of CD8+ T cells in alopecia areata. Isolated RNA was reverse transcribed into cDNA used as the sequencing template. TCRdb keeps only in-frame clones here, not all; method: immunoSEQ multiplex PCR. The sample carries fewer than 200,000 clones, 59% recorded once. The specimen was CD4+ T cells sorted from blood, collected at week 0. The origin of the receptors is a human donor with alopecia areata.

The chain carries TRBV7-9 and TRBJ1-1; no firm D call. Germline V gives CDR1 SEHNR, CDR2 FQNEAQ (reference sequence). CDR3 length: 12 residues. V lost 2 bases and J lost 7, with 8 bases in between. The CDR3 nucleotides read TGTGCCAGCAGCTTAAGGGAGATTGAAGCTTTCTTT. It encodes CASSLREIEAFF.

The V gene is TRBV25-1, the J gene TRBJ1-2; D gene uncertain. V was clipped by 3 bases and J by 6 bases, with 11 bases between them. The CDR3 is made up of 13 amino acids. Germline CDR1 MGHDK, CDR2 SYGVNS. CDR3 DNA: TGTGCCAGCAGTGAGTTTGGACGGGATGGCTACACCTTC. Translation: CASSEFGRDGYTF.

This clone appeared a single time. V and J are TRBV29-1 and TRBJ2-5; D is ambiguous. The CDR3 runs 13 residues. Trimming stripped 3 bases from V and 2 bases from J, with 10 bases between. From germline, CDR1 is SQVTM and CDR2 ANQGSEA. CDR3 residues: CSVERNRQETQYF. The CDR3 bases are TGCAGCGTTGAGCGGAACCGTCAAGAGACCCAGTACTTC.

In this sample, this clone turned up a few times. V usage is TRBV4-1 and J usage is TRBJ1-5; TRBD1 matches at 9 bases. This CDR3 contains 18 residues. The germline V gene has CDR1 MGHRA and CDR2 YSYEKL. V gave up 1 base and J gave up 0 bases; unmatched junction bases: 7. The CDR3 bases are TGCGCCAGCAGCCAAGTTCGAGGACAGGGGTATAGCAATCAGCCCCAGCATTTT. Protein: CASSQVRGQGYSNQPQHF.

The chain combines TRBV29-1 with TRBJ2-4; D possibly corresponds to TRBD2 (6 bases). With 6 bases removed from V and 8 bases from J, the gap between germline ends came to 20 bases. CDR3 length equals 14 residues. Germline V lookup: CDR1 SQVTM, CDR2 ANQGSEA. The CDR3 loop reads CSVKEGSGFDIQYF. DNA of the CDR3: TGCAGCGTGAAGGAGGGGTCGGGGTTCGACATTCAGTACTTC.

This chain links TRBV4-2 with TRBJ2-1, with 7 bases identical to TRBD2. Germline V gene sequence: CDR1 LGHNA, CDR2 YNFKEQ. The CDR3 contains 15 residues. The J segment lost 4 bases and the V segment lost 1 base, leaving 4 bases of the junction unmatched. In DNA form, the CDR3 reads TGTGCCAGCAGCCAAGGACGGGGGGAATACAATGAGCAGTTCTTC. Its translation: CASSQGRGEYNEQFF.

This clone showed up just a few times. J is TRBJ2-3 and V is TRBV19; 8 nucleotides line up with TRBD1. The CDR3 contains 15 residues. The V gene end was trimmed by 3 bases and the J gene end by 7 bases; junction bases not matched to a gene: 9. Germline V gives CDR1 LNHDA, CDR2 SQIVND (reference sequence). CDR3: CASSITGTGTHTQYF. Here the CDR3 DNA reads TGTGCCAGTAGTATCACCGGGACAGGCACCCATACGCAGTATTTT.

The CDR3 nucleotides read TGCAGCGTAAAACTAGCGAAGGGTTTTACAGATACGCAGTATTTT. Residues: CSVKLAKGFTDTQYF. The rearrangement links TRBV29-1 to TRBJ2-3; 7 bases match TRBD2. The CDR3 sequence is 15 residues long. Germline-derived CDR1 and CDR2 are SQVTM and ANQGSEA. The junction had 12 bases not matched to a gene; V was cut back by 6 bases and J by 3 bases.

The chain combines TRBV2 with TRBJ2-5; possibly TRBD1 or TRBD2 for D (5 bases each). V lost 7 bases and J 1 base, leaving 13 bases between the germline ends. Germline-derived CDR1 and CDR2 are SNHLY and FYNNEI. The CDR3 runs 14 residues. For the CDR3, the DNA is TGTGCCAGCACCGGATGGGACCTCCAAGAGACCCAGTACTTC. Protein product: CASTGWDLQETQYF.

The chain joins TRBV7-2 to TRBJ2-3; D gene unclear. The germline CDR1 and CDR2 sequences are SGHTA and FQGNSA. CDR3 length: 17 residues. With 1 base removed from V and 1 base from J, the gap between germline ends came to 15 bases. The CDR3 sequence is CASSLEWVALGTDTQYF. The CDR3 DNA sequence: TGTGCCAGCAGCTTAGAATGGGTAGCTTTAGGCACAGATACGCAGTATTTT.

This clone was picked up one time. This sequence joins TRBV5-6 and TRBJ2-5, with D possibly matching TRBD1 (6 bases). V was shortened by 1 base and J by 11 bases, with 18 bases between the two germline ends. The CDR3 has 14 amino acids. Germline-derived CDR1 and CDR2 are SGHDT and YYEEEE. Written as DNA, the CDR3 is TGTGCCAGCAGCTTGCGAGACAGGCCTACGGAGCAGTACTTC. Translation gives CASSLRDRPTEQYF. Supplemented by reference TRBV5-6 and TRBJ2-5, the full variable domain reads DAGVTQSPTHLIKTRGQQVTLRCSPKSGHDTVSWYQQALGQGPQFIFQYYEEEERQRGNFPDRFSGHQFPNYSSELNVNALLLGDSALYLCASSLRDRPTEQYFGPGTRLLVL.

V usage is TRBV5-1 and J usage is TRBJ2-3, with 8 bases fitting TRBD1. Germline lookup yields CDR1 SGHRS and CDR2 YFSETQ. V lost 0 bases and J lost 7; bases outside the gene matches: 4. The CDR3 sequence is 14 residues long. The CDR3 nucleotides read TGCGCCAGCAGCTTGGTTGACAGGGGAAATACGCAGTATTTT. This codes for CASSLVDRGNTQYF.

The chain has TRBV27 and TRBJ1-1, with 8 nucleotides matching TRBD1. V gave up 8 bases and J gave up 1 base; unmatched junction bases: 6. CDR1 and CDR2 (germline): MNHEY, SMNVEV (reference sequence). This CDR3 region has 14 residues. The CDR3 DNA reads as TGTGCCAGCTTTGACAGGGGATGGAACACTGAAGCTTTCTTT. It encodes CASFDRGWNTEAFF.

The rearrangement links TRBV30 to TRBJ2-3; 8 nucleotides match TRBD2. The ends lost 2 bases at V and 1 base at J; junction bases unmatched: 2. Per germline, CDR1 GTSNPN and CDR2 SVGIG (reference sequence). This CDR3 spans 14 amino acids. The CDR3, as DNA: TGTGCCTGGAGTAATAGCGGGGGCACAGATACGCAGTATTTT. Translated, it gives CAWSNSGGTDTQYF.

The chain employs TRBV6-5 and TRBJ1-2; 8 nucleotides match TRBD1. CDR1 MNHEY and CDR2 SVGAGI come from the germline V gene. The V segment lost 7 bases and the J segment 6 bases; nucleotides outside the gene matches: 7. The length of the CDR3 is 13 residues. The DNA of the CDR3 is TGTGCCAGCACGGACAGGGCGGAGCATGGCTACACCTTC. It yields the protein CASTDRAEHGYTF.

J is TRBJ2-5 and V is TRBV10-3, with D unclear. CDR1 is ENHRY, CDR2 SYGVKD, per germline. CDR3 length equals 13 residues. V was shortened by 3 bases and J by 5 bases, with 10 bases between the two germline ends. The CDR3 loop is CAISDSLTETQYF. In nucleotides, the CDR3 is TGTGCCATCAGTGACAGTTTAACGGAGACCCAGTACTTC.

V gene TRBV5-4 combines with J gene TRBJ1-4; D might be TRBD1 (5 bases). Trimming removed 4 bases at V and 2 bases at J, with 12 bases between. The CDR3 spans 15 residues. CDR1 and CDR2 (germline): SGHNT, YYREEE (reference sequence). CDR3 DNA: TGTGCCAGCAGCAGGGGAGAATTGACTAATGAAAAACTGTTTTTT. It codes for CASSRGELTNEKLFF.

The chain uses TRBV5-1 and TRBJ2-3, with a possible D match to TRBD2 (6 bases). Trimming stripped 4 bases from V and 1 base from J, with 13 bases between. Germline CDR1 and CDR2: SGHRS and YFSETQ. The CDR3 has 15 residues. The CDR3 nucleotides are TGCGCCAGCAGCCGCGAACCGGGGGGCACAGATACGCAGTATTTT. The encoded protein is CASSREPGGTDTQYF.

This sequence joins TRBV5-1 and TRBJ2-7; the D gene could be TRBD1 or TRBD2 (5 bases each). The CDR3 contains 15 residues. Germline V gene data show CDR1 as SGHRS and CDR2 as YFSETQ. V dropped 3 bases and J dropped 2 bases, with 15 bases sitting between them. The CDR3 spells CASSSIRDVTYEQYF. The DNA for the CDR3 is TGCGCCAGCAGCTCAATTCGGGACGTAACCTACGAGCAGTACTTC.

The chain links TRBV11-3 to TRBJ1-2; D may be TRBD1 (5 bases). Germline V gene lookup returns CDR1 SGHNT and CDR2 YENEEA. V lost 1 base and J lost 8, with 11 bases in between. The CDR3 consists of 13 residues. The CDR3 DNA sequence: TGTGCCAGCAGCTTAGGCGGGACGGGAGGCTACACCTTC. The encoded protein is CASSLGGTGGYTF. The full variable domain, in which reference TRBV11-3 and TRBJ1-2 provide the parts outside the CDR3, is EAGVVQSPRYKIIEKKQPVAFWCNPISGHNTLYWYLQNLGQGPELLIRYENEEAVDDSQLPKDRFSAERLKGVDSTLKIQPAELGDSAVYLCASSLGGTGGYTFGSGTRLTVV.

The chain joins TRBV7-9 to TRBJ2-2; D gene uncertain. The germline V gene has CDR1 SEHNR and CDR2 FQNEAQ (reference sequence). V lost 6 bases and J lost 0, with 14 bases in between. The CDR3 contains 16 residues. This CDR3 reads CASRPTGTSNTGELFF. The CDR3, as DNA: TGTGCCAGCAGGCCTACCGGCACCTCGAACACCGGGGAGCTGTTTTTT.

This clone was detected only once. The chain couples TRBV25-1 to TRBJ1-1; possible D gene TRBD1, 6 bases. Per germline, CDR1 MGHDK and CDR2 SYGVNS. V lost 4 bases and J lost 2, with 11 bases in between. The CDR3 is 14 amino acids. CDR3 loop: CASSGTGRNTEAFF. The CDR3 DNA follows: TGTGCCAGCAGTGGAACAGGGAGAAACACTGAAGCTTTCTTT.

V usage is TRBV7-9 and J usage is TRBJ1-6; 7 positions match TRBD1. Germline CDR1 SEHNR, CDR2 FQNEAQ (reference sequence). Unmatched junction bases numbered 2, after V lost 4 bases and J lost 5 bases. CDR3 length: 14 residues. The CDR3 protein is CASSSGTDNSPLHF. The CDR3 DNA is TGTGCCAGCAGCTCAGGGACAGATAATTCACCCCTCCACTTT.

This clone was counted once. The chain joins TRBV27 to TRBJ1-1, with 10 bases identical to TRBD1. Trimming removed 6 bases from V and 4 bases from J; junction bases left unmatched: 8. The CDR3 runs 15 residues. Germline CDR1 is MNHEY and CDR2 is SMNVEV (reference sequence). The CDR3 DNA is TGTGCCAGCAGCTGGACCCGGACAGGGGGCACTGAAGCTTTCTTT. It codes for CASSWTRTGGTEAFF.

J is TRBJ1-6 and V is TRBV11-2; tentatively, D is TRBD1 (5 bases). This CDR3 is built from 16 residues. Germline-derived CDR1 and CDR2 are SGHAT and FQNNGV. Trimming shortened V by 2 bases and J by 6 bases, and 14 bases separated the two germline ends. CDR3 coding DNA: TGTGCCAGCAGCTTACAGGGCGGAGAATTTAATTCACCCCTCCACTTT. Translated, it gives CASSLQGGEFNSPLHF.

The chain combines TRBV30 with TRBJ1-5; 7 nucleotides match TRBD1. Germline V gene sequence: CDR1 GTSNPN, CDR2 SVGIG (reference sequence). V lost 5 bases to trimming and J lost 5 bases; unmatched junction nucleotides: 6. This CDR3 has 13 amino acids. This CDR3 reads CAWGGQPDQPQHF. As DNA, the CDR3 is TGTGCCTGGGGGGGACAGCCTGATCAGCCCCAGCATTTT.

This CDR3 is CASSQGAGGAGANVLTF. The CDR3 DNA reads as TGCGCCAGCAGCCAAGGGGCAGGGGGCGCTGGGGCCAACGTCCTGACTTTC. The chain employs TRBV4-1 and TRBJ2-6; TRBD1 agrees at 8 bases. Trimming at V came to 1 base and at J to 2 bases, leaving 4 bases not matched to a gene. The CDR3 is 17 amino acids. CDR1 is MGHRA, CDR2 YSYEKL, per germline.

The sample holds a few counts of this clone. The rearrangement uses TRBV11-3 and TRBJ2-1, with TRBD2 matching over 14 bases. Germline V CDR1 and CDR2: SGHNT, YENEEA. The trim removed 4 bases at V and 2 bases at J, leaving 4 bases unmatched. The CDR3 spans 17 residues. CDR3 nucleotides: TGTGCCAGCAGCTCGACTAGCGGGGGGGTTCCCTACAATGAGCAGTTCTTC. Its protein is CASSSTSGGVPYNEQFF.

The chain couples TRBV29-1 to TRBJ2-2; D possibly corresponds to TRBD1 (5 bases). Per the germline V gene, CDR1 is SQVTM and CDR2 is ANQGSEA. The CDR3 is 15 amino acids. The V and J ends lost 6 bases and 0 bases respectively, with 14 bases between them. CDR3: CSVGWGSSNTGELFF. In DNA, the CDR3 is TGCAGCGTCGGCTGGGGCAGCTCGAACACCGGGGAGCTGTTTTTT.

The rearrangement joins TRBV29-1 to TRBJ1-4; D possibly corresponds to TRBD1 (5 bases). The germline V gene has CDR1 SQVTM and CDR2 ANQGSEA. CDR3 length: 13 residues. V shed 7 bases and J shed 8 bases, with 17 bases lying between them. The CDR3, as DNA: TGCAGCGGACAAGACAGTATTGGGGAAAAACTGTTTTTT. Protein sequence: CSGQDSIGEKLFF. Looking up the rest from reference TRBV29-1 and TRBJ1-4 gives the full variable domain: SAVISQKPSRDICQRGTSLTIQCQVDSQVTMMFWYRQQPGQSLTLIATANQGSEATYESGFVIDKFPISRPNLTFSTLTVSNMSPEDSSIYLCSGQDSIGEKLFFGSGTQLSVL.